This record looks at one T cell receptor (beta chain) sequence and its context. This clone appeared a single time. Its antigen is still unknown. Nothing much larger sits one base from this clone, and base qualities are not available. The Qiagen DNeasy kit was used to extract genomic DNA from unsorted PBMCs and from the negatively selected CD4+ and CD8+ fractions. TCR beta CDR3 regions were amplified by immunoSEQ multiplex PCR using primers annealing to V and J segments. A synthetic immune receptor repertoire was used to minimize amplification bias, and remaining bias was computationally removed after sequencing. From the authors' description of their analysis: Custom Python scripts were used to quantify repertoire diversity as the Shannon entropy index. Unsorted, CD4+ and CD8+ repertoires were analyzed separately, except in combined analyses where CD4+ and CD8+ sequences were merged in silico. A clone counted as expanded when the clone's frequency after treatment rose at least 2-fold relative to C1D1, and clones undetected at baseline were given a pseudocount of 0.5. Singleton clones were defined as clones with 0 or 1 copy at C1D1, and non-singleton clones were defined as clones with 2 or more copies. By matching protein sequences in sorted samples from the same patient, clones expanded in unsorted samples were annotated as CD4+, CD8+ or unknown. Wilcoxon tests on paired samples were used to test changes in diversity from C1D1 to C4D1. TCRdb's version of the immuneACCESS table is confined to in-frame rearrangements and falls short of the full clone set. An unresolved V gene accounts for under half of the shortfall where checked; the remainder is of unknown origin. The DNA was the basis for D and trimming; V, J and clone size are from that table. Within this sample are around 13,000 clones, with around 80% of them counted one time only. In total, the top ten clones hold less than 5% of the sample.

This sample is part of a study of PD-1 blockade in classical Hodgkin lymphoma (dated by TCRdb to about 2020). Looking at the study overall: Nivolumab dosing was 3 mg/kg intravenously every 2 weeks, continuing until either disease progression or unacceptable toxicity. The study used TCR beta sequencing and CyTOF to define a peripheral blood immune signature of response to PD-1 blockade in classical Hodgkin lymphoma. Study-wide findings and limitations: Baseline TCR diversity was reported to be lower in newly diagnosed patients than in healthy donors and to be lower still in relapsed/refractory patients. Baseline diversity similar to that of newly diagnosed patients was observed in trial patients achieving complete response, whereas significantly lower diversity was observed in partial responders and progressors. The study was restricted to a single clinical trial cohort, and the causes of repertoire differences, possibly disease activity or prior therapy, were left undefined. CD4+ but not CD8+ TCR diversity rose significantly by C4D1 (p=0.0027 vs p=0.16), most apparent in complete responders (p=0.02). Patients starting nivolumab less than 1 year after ASCT had lower diversity and were excluded from later analyses to avoid confounding by immune reconstitution.

The CDR3 runs 16 residues from the cysteine to the phenylalanine. The entry retains the CDR3 DNA only, 48 bases that are in frame from base 1. V loses 0 bases of germline sequence and J loses 0 bases, and the interval between the two ends is 9 bases. The germline V gene encodes CDR1 WNHNN and CDR2 SYGVQD (reference sequence). The sample's time point label, decoded: cycle 1 day 1 (C1D1), immediately before nivolumab initiation. Every trial patient had relapsed following autologous stem cell transplantation, and prior brentuximab vedotin exposure was what differed among cohorts A, B and C. The trial cohort was composed of 55 to 65 patients with relapsed/refractory classical Hodgkin lymphoma, for whom complete response, partial response or progressive disease was recorded as best overall response. In the multi-cohort phase II CheckMate 205 trial, trial patients received single-agent nivolumab. An independent review committee assessed best overall response by applying the 2007 International Working Group response criteria. Trial PBMCs were obtained immediately prior to nivolumab initiation (C1D1) and on therapy at cycle 2 day 1 and cycle 4 day 1. After peripheral blood was drawn into 8 mL Vacutainer Cell Preparation Tubes, PBMCs were isolated by centrifugation and then cryopreserved.

Recombination connected TRBV10-1 to TRBJ1-5; the D gene is perhaps TRBD1, on 5 matching bases. Sequencing was performed on peripheral blood mononuclear cells (PBMCs), taken at baseline. The sequence came from a human donor with classical Hodgkin lymphoma. This receptor has the CDR3 CASSESGTYSNQPQHF. At the DNA level, the sequence is TGCGCCAGCAGTGAGTCAGGGACCTATAGCAATCAGCCCCAGCATTTT.